A selection of T cell receptor beta chains follows, all from one sample in a study of blood T cell repertoires in COVID-19. The protocol was immunoSEQ multiplex PCR, while the TCRdb copy is restricted to in-frame clones and leaves out a portion. Altogether roughly 250,000 clones are present, roughly four fifths being singletons, with the ten largest covering 9.5% to 15%. Sequenced: peripheral blood. The receptors derive from a woman aged 55-69 years with active or convalescent COVID-19. Both conserved end residues are part of each CDR3. D genes are given only for firm matches. Clone size, where shown, is once, few, many, or a class for clones that have expanded.

clone size: -; V gene: TRBV18; D gene: -; J gene: TRBJ1-6; CDR3 DNA: TGTGCCAGCTCCCCGGGAGGGGATGCCTATAATTCACCCCTCCACTTT; CDR3 protein: CASSPGGDAYNSPLHF
clone size: -; V gene: TRBV18; D gene: TRBD1; J gene: TRBJ1-1; CDR3 DNA: TGTGCCAGCTCACCACTGGGACAGGGGATTGGGCGAAACACTGAAGCTTTCTTT; CDR3 protein: CASSPLGQGIGRNTEAFF
clone size: -; V gene: TRBV20-1; D gene: TRBD1; J gene: TRBJ1-2; CDR3 DNA: TGCAGTGCTAGTCAGGGGGGCGGTGGCTACACCTTC; CDR3 protein: CSASQGGGGYTF
clone size: once; V gene: TRBV4-3; D gene: -; J gene: TRBJ2-6; CDR3 DNA: TGCGCCAGCAGCTTCGAGATTGGGGCCAACGTCCTGACTTTC; CDR3 protein: CASSFEIGANVLTF
clone size: once; V gene: TRBV10-2; D gene: -; J gene: TRBJ1-5; CDR3 DNA: TGCGCCAGCACGGGGGGAAATCAGCCCCAGCATTTT; CDR3 protein: CASTGGNQPQHF
clone size: -; V gene: TRBV9; D gene: -; J gene: TRBJ1-1; CDR3 DNA: TGTGCCAGCAGCGTAGGGGGCCTTCAAGCTGAAGCTTTCTTT; CDR3 protein: CASSVGGLQAEAFF
clone size: -; V gene: TRBV18; D gene: -; J gene: TRBJ2-1; CDR3 DNA: TGTGCCAGCTCACCACCTTCGGTCTCCTACAATGAGCAGTTCTTC; CDR3 protein: CASSPPSVSYNEQFF
clone size: -; V gene: TRBV5-5; D gene: -; J gene: TRBJ2-7; CDR3 DNA: TGTGCCAGCAGCTTGGGGCAGTACTCCTACGAGCAGTACTTC; CDR3 protein: CASSLGQYSYEQYF
clone size: -; V gene: TRBV5-1; D gene: -; J gene: TRBJ1-1; CDR3 DNA: TGCGCCAGCACCCTAGGACCGACGCGGCGGGTGAGCACTGAAGCTTTCTTT; CDR3 protein: CASTLGPTRRVSTEAFF
clone size: -; V gene: TRBV3-1/TRBV3-2; D gene: TRBD1; J gene: TRBJ1-2; CDR3 DNA: TGTGCCAGCTCCGGACAGGGAGGCGGCTACACCTTC; CDR3 protein: CASSGQGGGYTF
clone size: -; V gene: TRBV4-3; D gene: TRBD1; J gene: TRBJ1-2; CDR3 DNA: TGCGCCAGCAGCCCCGGGACAGGGGAACAGTATGGCTACACCTTC; CDR3 protein: CASSPGTGEQYGYTF
clone size: -; V gene: TRBV27; D gene: -; J gene: TRBJ2-3; CDR3 DNA: TGTGCCAGCGGCAGACAGAGAGGCACAGATACGCAGTATTTT; CDR3 protein: CASGRQRGTDTQYF
clone size: -; V gene: TRBV5-6; D gene: -; J gene: TRBJ1-1; CDR3 DNA: TGTGCCAGCAGCTTCTGGCGACCCGGGAGGACTGAAGCTTTCTTT; CDR3 protein: CASSFWRPGRTEAFF
clone size: -; V gene: TRBV5-1; D gene: TRBD2; J gene: TRBJ2-5; CDR3 DNA: TGCGCCAGCAGCCTACTAGCGGGGGGCTCCCAAGAGACCCAGTACTTC; CDR3 protein: CASSLLAGGSQETQYF
clone size: -; V gene: TRBV30; D gene: TRBD1; J gene: TRBJ1-2; CDR3 DNA: TGTGCCTGGAGTCCAGACAGGGACTATGGCTACACCTTC; CDR3 protein: CAWSPDRDYGYTF
clone size: -; V gene: TRBV10-3; D gene: -; J gene: TRBJ2-5; CDR3 DNA: TGTGCCATCAGACTCGGTGGCGGGGGCTATGAGACCCAGTACTTC; CDR3 protein: CAIRLGGGGYETQYF
clone size: -; V gene: TRBV28; D gene: TRBD1; J gene: TRBJ2-7; CDR3 DNA: TGTGCCAGCAGTTTGTGGACAGGGGGCCACGAGCAGTACTTC; CDR3 protein: CASSLWTGGHEQYF
clone size: -; V gene: TRBV12-5; D gene: TRBD2; J gene: TRBJ2-7; CDR3 DNA: TGTGCTAGTGGTTTGGGACTAGCGGGAGACGAGCAGTACTTC; CDR3 protein: CASGLGLAGDEQYF
clone size: -; V gene: TRBV6-6; D gene: -; J gene: TRBJ2-6; CDR3 DNA: TGTGCCGGGCAGGCTGGGGCCAACGTCCTGACTTTC; CDR3 protein: CAGQAGANVLTF
clone size: -; V gene: TRBV5-1; D gene: TRBD2; J gene: TRBJ2-1; CDR3 DNA: TGCGCCAGCGGCGGGGGGAGCTCCTACAATGAGCAGTTCTTC; CDR3 protein: CASGGGSSYNEQFF
clone size: few; V gene: TRBV19; D gene: -; J gene: TRBJ1-3; CDR3 DNA: TGTGCCAGTAGTATTTCCCTCGGAGGATCTGGAAACACCATATATTTT; CDR3 protein: CASSISLGGSGNTIYF
clone size: -; V gene: TRBV6-2/TRBV6-3; D gene: -; J gene: TRBJ1-1; CDR3 DNA: TGTGCCAGCAGCTATTGGAGGAACACTGAAGCTTTCTTT; CDR3 protein: CASSYWRNTEAFF
clone size: -; V gene: TRBV20-1; D gene: TRBD1; J gene: TRBJ1-1; CDR3 DNA: TGCAGTGCCGACAGGGCAGCTGAAGCTTTCTTT; CDR3 protein: CSADRAAEAFF
clone size: many; V gene: TRBV28; D gene: -; J gene: TRBJ1-1; CDR3 DNA: TGTGCCAGCAGGGAAACAGGGCCGAACACTGAAGCTTTCTTT; CDR3 protein: CASRETGPNTEAFF
clone size: many; V gene: TRBV18; D gene: TRBD1; J gene: TRBJ2-7; CDR3 DNA: TGTGCCAGCTCACGAGAACAGGGGGCGTCTGGCGAGCAGTACTTC; CDR3 protein: CASSREQGASGEQYF
clone size: -; V gene: TRBV30; D gene: TRBD1; J gene: TRBJ1-2; CDR3 DNA: TGTGCCTGGATGGAGGTGGGACAGGGCCGGAGTGGCTACACCTTC; CDR3 protein: CAWMEVGQGRSGYTF
clone size: -; V gene: TRBV7-2; D gene: TRBD1; J gene: TRBJ1-1; CDR3 DNA: TGTGCCAGCAGCATATCCGGGACAGGGGCGATGAACACTGAAGCTTTCTTT; CDR3 protein: CASSISGTGAMNTEAFF